In this sample, the clone carrying this T cell receptor beta chain turned up many times. Its antigen remains unknown. The CDR3 is made up of 13 amino acids. V lost 4 bases to trimming and J lost 0 bases; unmatched junction nucleotides: 2. Per the germline V gene, CDR1 is DFQATT and CDR2 is SNEGSKA (reference sequence). This entry comes from a study of blood T cells in healthy people across ages. Study-wide results and caveats: While age rose, TCR beta diversity per million T cells dropped in a roughly linear way.

Primers used in a second PCR of about 6 to 11 cycles were a sample-barcoded 5' primer and a J-beta primer mix. TCRdb redid the calling of the 5' RACE reads with MiXCR, one entry per CDR3 protein. The sample shows about 810,000 distinct CDR3 sequences, 35% to 40% of them seen only once. The chain links TRBV20-1 to TRBJ1-2; TRBD1 agrees at 7 bases. This receptor was identified in a man younger than 35 in good health. Sequencing used blood. The CDR3 protein is CSAMGQTNYGYTF. The CDR3 nucleotides read TGCAGTGCTATGGGACAGACTAACTATGGCTACACCTTC.